Below are 8 T cell receptor beta chains sequenced from a single sample in a study of graft-versus-host responses after intestinal transplantation (dated by TCRdb to about 2021). Libraries were made using the immunoSEQ multiplex PCR assay. This immuneACCESS table, as held by TCRdb, lists in-frame sequences with V and J called but not all clones. Of the missing ones, under half trace to an unresolved V gene in checked studies; the others have no known cause. The sample table shows approximately 79,000 clones, and around 84% are seen once. The leading ten clones occupy 0.65% to 0.95% of the sample. The time point label on this specimen signifies: cells obtained before transplantation from donor or recipient. Which antigens these TCRs recognize remains unknown. The sequences come from unstimulated CD4+ T cells sorted from spleen or lymph node cells, collected before intestinal transplant. The receptors here all came from a human donor who received an intestinal transplant.

The chain couples TRBV6-6 to TRBJ1-6; D is unresolved. Germline V gene lookup returns CDR1 MNHNY and CDR2 SVGAGI (reference sequence). This CDR3 has 15 residues. V shed 0 bases and J shed 6 bases, with 9 bases lying between them. Here the CDR3 reads CASSYSQISNSPLHF. CDR3 nucleotide sequence: TGTGCCAGCAGTTACTCCCAGATAAGTAATTCACCCCTCCACTTT.

The rearrangement uses TRBV4-1 and TRBJ1-2, with D possibly TRBD1 on 5 matching bases. The CDR3 is 13 residues long. V shed 6 bases and J shed 0 bases, with 8 bases lying between them. Germline V gives CDR1 MGHRA, CDR2 YSYEKL. CDR3 in amino acids: CASRKTANYGYTF. CDR3 nucleotide sequence: TGCGCCAGCAGAAAGACAGCTAACTATGGCTACACCTTC.

This clone was observed a single time. Mismatch with germline at one junction end may stem from a read error. The CDR3 nucleotides read TGTGCCAGCAGCTTGGGACTAGCGGGTTCCACAGATACGCGGTATTTT. As protein: CASSLGLAGSTDTRYF. The chain is built from TRBV7-9 and TRBJ2-3; TRBD2 agrees at 12 bases. This CDR3 has 16 amino acids. The germline V gene encodes CDR1 SEHNR and CDR2 FQNEAQ (reference sequence).

The chain joins TRBV6-6 to TRBJ2-5; D is unclear. This CDR3 comprises 12 residues. CDR1 and CDR2 from the germline V gene are MNHNY and SVGAGI (reference sequence). Trimming shortened V by 6 bases and J by 1 base, and 6 bases separated the two germline ends. The CDR3: CASSPTQETQYF. In DNA, the CDR3 is TGTGCCAGCAGCCCTACCCAAGAGACCCAGTACTTC.

The chain links TRBV4-1 to TRBJ1-4, with TRBD1 as a possible D gene (5 bases). This CDR3 comprises 15 residues. From germline, CDR1 is MGHRA and CDR2 YSYEKL. Trimming left V 4 bases short and J 7 bases short, with 16 bases between. The chain's CDR3 is CASSRGRPRGEKLFF. The DNA of the CDR3 is TGCGCCAGCAGCCGGGGACGCCCGCGGGGTGAAAAACTGTTTTTT.

As to this clone: Within the sample, other DNA sequences also encode this same CDR3. The V gene is TRBV5-1, the J gene TRBJ2-1; no clear D. The V and J ends lost 0 bases and 4 bases respectively, with 5 bases between them. Germline CDR1 and CDR2: SGHRS and YFSETQ. The CDR3 is 13 residues long. The CDR3 DNA reads as TGCGCCAGCAGCTTGGGGCTGTACAATGAGCAGTTCTTC. Its translation is CASSLGLYNEQFF.

V and J are TRBV2 and TRBJ2-7; weak D call: TRBD2 (5 bases). V lost 8 bases and J 5 bases, leaving 16 bases between the germline ends. Germline CDR1 and CDR2: SNHLY and FYNNEI. The CDR3 consists of 13 residues. The CDR3 reads CASGSRVTDEQYF. CDR3 in DNA: TGTGCCAGCGGGTCGAGGGTGACGGACGAGCAGTACTTC.

The chain uses TRBV15 and TRBJ1-4; tentative D call: TRBD1 (6 bases). Trimming stripped 5 bases from V and 11 bases from J, with 18 bases between. The V gene's germline CDR1 is LNHNV and CDR2 YYDKDF (reference sequence). CDR3 size: 14 residues. The CDR3, as DNA: TGTGCCACCAGCCCTCGGGACATTGGTCGGAAACTGTTTTTT. This codes for CATSPRDIGRKLFF.